This T cell receptor (beta chain) was retrieved from a study of metastatic and nonmetastatic thyroid tumors (dated by TCRdb to about 2020). For the wider study: The researchers compared repertoires between peripheral blood samples and tumor or nodule tissue samples from patients with malignant or benign thyroid disease.

The germline V gene encodes CDR1 SGHAT and CDR2 FQDESV (reference sequence). V is pruned by 1 base and J by 4 bases, leaving 9 bases of the junction without a gene match. The cysteine opens and the phenylalanine closes a CDR3 of 17 amino acids. The kept DNA is CDR3 alone, 51 bases in frame from the first base. Study-wide conclusions, independent of this receptor: In both blood and tumor samples, malignant tumors were reported to have significantly higher TCR beta diversity than benign nodules.

The library came from PCR. The data were produced on an Illumina HiSeq 4000. The TCR beta-chain CDR3 region of each patient was profiled by high-throughput sequencing. On the study's bioinformatics: CDR3 differences across clinicopathological groups were used to build a classifier for discriminating distant-metastatic papillary thyroid cancer patients. The Shannon index was used to assess repertoire diversity, and the Morisita-Horn index was used to assess tumor-blood repertoire similarity. TCRdb took the public reads, trimmed them with fastp at Q25, ran MiXCR for clone calling and kept in-frame beta chains. In this record, the V and J calls reflect TCRdb's handling and not the investigators' own analysis. For this sample the table gives some 30,000 clones, of which 25% to 35% were detected only once. The ten biggest clones cover about 29% of the sample. No treatment had been received by any patient before thyroid surgery. The study retrospectively analysed patient clinical samples collected from the early 2010s to the late 2010s using T-cell receptor beta sequencing.

Regarding this clone: Its antigen is still unknown. One base away there is no much larger clone; base qualities are not given.

The sequence is built from TRBV11-1 and TRBJ2-5; TRBD2 lines up with 10 middle nucleotides. The sequencing input was blood. The sequence derives from a female donor with papillary thyroid cancer or a benign thyroid nodule (not recorded which). Some clones in this sample may be carry-over from other donors' samples. Here the CDR3 is given as CASSLGSSGRARETQYF. The DNA sequence is TGTGCCAGCAGCTTAGGGTCCAGCGGGAGGGCGAGAGAGACCCAGTACTTC. Extended through the reference TRBV11-1 and TRBJ2-5 proteins, this CDR3 yields the full variable domain: EAEVAQSPRYKITEKSQAVAFWCDPISGHATLYWYRQILGQGPELLVQFQDESVVDDSQLPKDRFSAERLKGVDSTLKIQPAELGDSAMYLCASSLGSSGRARETQYFGPGTRLLVL.